This TCR beta chain was recorded in a study of shared clonotypes between healthy human individuals. Within Nashville, Tennessee resided all donors, each a Caucasian adult. This CDR3 contains 15 residues. Trimming pared 1 base from V and 6 bases from J, leaving 15 bases between. CDR1 and CDR2 from the germline V gene are SGDLS and YYNGEE. Study outcomes and limitations: Rarefaction gave evidence that sorted-subset sequencing remained incomplete despite large depth.

TCRdb's table, derived via immunoSEQ multiplex PCR, lists solely in-frame clones and lacks some. The sample records about 1 million clones, about 75% being singletons. Worth noting for this clone: Its antigen is currently unknown.

This clonotype originated in a man younger than 30 in good health. The sequencing input was memory CD4+ T cells sorted from blood. Subset denoted: CD45RA-negative fraction. This chain joins TRBV9 and TRBJ2-3; tentatively, D is TRBD1 (5 bases). CDR3: CASSVTTGFRDTQYF. The CDR3 bases are TGTGCCAGCAGCGTAACCACAGGCTTCCGGGATACGCAGTATTTT.